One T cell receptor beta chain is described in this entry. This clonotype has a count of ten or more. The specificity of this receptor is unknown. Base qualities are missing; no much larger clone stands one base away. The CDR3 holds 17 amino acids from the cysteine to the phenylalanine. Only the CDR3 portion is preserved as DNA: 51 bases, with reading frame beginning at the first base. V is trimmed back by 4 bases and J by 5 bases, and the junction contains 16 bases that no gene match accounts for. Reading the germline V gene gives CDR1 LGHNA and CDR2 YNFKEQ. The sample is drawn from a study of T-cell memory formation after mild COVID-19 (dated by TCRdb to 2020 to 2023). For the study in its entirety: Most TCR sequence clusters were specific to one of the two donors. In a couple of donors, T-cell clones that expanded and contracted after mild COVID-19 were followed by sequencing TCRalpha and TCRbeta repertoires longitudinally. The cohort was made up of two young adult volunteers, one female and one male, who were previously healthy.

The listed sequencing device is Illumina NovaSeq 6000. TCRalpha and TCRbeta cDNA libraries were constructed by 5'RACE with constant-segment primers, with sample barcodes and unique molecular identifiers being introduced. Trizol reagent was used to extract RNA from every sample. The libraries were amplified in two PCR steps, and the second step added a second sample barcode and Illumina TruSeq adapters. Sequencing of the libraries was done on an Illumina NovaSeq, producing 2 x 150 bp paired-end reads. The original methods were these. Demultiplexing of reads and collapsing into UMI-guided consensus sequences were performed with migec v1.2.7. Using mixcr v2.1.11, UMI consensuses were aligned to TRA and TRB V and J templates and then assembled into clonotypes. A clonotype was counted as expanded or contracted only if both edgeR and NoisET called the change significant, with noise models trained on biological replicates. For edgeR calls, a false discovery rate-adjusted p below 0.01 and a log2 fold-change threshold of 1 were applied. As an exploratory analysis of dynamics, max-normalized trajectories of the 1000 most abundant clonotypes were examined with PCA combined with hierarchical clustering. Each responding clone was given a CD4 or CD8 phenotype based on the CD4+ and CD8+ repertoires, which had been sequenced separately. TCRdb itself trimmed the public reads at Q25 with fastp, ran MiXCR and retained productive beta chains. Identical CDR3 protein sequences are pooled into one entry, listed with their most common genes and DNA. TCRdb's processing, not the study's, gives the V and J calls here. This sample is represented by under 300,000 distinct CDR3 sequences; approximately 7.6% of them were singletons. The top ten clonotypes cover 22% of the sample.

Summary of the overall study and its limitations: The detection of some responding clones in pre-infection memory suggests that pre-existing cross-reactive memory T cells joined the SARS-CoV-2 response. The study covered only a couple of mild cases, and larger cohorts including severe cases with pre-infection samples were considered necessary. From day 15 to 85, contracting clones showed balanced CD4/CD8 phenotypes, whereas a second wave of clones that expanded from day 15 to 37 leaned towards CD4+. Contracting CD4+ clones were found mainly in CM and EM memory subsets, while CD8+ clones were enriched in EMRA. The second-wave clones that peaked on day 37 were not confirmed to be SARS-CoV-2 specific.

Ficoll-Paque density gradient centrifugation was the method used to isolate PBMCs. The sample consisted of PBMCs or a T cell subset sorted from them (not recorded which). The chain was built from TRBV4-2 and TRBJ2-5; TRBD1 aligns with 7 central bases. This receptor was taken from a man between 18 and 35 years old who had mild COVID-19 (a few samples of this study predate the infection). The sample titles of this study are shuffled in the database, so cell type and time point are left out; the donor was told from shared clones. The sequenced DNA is TGTGCCAGCAGCCTCCACCCCCGGGACAGCGCAGGGGAGACCCAGTACTTC. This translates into CASSLHPRDSAGETQYF.